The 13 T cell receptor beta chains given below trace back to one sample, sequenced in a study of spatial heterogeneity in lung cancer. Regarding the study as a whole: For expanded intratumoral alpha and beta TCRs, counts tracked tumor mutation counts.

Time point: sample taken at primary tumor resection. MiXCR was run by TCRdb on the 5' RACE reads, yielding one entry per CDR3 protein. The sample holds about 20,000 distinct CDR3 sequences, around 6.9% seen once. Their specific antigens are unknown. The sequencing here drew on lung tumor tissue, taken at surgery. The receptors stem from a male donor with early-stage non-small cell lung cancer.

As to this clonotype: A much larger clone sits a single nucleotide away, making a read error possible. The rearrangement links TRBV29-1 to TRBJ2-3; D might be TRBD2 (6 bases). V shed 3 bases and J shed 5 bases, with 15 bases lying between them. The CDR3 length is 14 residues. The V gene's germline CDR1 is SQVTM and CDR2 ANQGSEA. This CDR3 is CSVDAEGPLDTQYF. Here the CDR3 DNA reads TGCAGCGTTGACGCGGAGGGGCCTTTAGATACGCAGTATTTT.

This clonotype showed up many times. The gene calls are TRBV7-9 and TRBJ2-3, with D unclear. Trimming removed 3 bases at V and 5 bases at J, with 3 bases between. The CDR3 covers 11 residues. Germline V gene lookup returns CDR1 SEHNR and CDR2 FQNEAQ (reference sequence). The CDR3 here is CASSFKDTQYF. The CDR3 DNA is TGTGCCAGCAGCTTTAAAGATACGCAGTATTTT.

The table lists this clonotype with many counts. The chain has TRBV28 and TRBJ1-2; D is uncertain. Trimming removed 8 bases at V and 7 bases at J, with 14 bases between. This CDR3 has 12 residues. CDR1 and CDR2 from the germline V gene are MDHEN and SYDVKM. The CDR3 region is CASGIRDTGYTF. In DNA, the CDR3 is TGTGCCAGCGGAATTCGGGATACTGGCTACACCTTC.

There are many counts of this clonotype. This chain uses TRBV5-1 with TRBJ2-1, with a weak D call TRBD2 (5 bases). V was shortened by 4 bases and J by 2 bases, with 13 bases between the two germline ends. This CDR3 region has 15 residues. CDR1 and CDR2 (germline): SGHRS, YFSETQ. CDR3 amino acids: CASSALTGTYNEQFF. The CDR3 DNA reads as TGCGCCAGCAGCGCGCTGACCGGGACCTACAATGAGCAGTTCTTC.

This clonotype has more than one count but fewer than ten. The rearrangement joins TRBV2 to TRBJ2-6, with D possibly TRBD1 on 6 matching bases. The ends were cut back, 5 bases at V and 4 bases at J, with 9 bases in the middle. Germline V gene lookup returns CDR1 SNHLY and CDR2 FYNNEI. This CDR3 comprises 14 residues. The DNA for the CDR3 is TGTGCCAGCAGTTACAGGGAGGGGGCCAACGTCCTGACTTTC. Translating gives CASSYREGANVLTF.

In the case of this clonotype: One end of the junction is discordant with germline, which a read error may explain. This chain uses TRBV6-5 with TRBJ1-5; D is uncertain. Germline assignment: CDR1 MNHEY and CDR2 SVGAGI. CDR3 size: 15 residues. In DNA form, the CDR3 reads TGTGACAGCAAACAGAGCGGGAATCTCAATCAGCCCCAGAATTTT. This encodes CDSKQSGNLNQPQNF.

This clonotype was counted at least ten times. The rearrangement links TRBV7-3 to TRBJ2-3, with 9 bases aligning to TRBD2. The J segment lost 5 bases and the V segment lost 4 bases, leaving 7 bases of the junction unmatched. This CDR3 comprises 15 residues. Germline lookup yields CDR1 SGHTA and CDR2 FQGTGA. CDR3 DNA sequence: TGTGCCAGCAGCTACGGCGGGGGGGCCCAAGATACGCAGTATTTT. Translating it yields CASSYGGGAQDTQYF.

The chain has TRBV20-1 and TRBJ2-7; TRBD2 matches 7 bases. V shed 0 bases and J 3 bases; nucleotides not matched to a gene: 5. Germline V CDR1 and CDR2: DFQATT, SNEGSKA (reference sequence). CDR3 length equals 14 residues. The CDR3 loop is CSARDGGRDYEQYF. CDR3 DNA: TGCAGTGCTAGAGACGGGGGGAGGGACTACGAGCAGTACTTC.

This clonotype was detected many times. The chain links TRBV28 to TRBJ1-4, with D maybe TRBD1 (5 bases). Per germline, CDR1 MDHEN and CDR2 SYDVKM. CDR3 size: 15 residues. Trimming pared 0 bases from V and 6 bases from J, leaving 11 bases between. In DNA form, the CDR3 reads TGTGCCAGCAGTTTATGGGGACGGGGAGATGAAAAACTGTTTTTT. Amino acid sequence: CASSLWGRGDEKLFF.

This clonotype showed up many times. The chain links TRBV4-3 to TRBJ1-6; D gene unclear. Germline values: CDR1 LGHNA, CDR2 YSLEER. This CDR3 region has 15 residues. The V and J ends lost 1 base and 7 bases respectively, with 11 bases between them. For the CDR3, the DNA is TGCGCCAGCAGCCAAGTCTCGACGGGGAATTCACCCCTCCACTTT. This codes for CASSQVSTGNSPLHF.

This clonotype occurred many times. The CDR3 DNA is TGCAGTGCTAGTCCCCCTGTTCCGAATCAGCCCCAGCATTTT. It specifies CSASPPVPNQPQHF. The chain carries TRBV20-1 and TRBJ1-5, with D hard to call. V gave up 3 bases and J gave up 4 bases, with 13 bases separating them. Looked up from germline, CDR1 is DFQATT and CDR2 is SNEGSKA (reference sequence). The CDR3 is 14 amino acids.

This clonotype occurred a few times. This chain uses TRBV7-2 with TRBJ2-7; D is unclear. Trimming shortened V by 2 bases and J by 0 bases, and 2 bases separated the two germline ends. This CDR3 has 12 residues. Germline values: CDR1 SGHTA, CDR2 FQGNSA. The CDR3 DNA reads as TGTGCCAGCAGCTTAATCTCCTACGAGCAGTACTTC. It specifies CASSLISYEQYF.

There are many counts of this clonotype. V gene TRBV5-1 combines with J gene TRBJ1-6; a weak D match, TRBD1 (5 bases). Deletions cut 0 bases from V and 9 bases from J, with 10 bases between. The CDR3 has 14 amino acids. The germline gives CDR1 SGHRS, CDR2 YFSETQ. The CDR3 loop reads CASSLVGRVSPLHF. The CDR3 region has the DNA TGCGCCAGCAGCTTGGTGGGCAGGGTTTCACCCCTCCACTTT. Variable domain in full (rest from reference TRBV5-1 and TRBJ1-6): KAGVTQTPRYLIKTRGQQVTLSCSPISGHRSVSWYQQTPGQGLQFLFEYFSETQRNKGNFPGRFSGRQFSNSRSEMNVSTLELGDSALYLCASSLVGRVSPLHFGNGTRLTVT.